The 30 T cell receptor beta chains given below trace back to one sample, sequenced in a study of tumor-infiltrating lymphocytes in primary liver carcinoma. Production of TCR beta cDNA used 500 ng total RNA together with a constant-region primer. Employing slightly modified ARM-PCR, three nested multiplex PCR rounds were run, and these gave rise to the TCR beta libraries. A C-beta reverse primer was combined with TRBV1-TRBV30 forward primers in the first two PCR rounds, and each round had approximately 9 cycles. TCRdb reanalysed the multiplex PCR reads using MiXCR and keeps one entry per CDR3 protein. The sample holds approximately 100,000 distinct CDR3 sequences, approximately 70% seen once. For each extraction, RNA and DNA were obtained together from about 21-30 mg of unsorted bulk tissue. The sample comprised liver tumor tissue from sampling region 2. Subset given: tumor region T2, inferior pole. All receptors derive from a woman aged 55-75 years with primary liver carcinoma and hepatitis B virus infection.

This clonotype was seen a single time. One end of the junction fails to match germline, which may point to a read error. The chain employs TRBV5-1 and TRBJ2-2; perhaps TRBD2 as D (6 bases). CDR1 SGHRS and CDR2 YFSETQ come from the germline V gene. The CDR3 has 16 amino acids. For the CDR3, the DNA is TGCGCCAACAGCTCACGTATGGGGGGAGAGACCGGGGAGCTGTTTTTT. Translation: CANSSRMGGETGELFF.

This clonotype came up a few times. A much larger clone lies one base from this, so it may be a read error. This chain connects TRBV13 to TRBJ2-1, with D tentatively TRBD1 (6 bases). CDR3 length: 14 amino acids. Germline assignment: CDR1 PRHDT and CDR2 FYEKMQ (reference sequence). The CDR3 DNA sequence: TGTGCCAGCAGCTTTCAACCGGACAGCTATGAGCGGTTCTTC. Translation gives CASSFQPDSYERFF.

This rearrangement joins TRBV5-1 to TRBJ2-1, with TRBD2 matching over 12 bases. The CDR3 totals 16 residues. Germline lookup yields CDR1 SGHRS and CDR2 YFSETQ. The CDR3 loop is CSSSWVTSGSGGEQFF. CDR3 DNA sequence: TGCTCAAGCAGCTGGGTGACTAGCGGGAGTGGCGGTGAGCAGTTCTTC.

This clonotype was picked up many times. This sequence joins TRBV6-1 and TRBJ2-1; 7 bases are a match to TRBD1. This CDR3 is built from 14 residues. The V segment lost 5 bases and the J segment 9 bases; nucleotides outside the gene matches: 10. The germline V gene encodes CDR1 MNHNS and CDR2 SASEGT. The CDR3 region has the DNA TGTGCCAGCAGTACAGGGGCTCTGGGATCTGAGCAGTTCTTC. Translating gives CASSTGALGSEQFF.

Details on this clonotype: The junction differs from germline at one of its ends, possibly a read error. The chain employs TRBV6-2 or TRBV6-3 and TRBJ2-2, with D possibly matching TRBD2 (6 bases). The CDR3 extends over 14 amino acids. Looked up from germline, CDR1 is MNHEY and CDR2 is SVGEGT. CDR3 DNA sequence: TGTGCCGGTGGCGGGGTACTGAACACCGGGAAGCTGTTATTT. Protein sequence: CAGGGVLNTGKLLF.

The V gene is TRBV10-3, the J gene TRBJ1-5; TRBD2 matches at 8 bases. The DNA end favors TRBJ2-3, so the J call may be wrong. Germline V gene lookup returns CDR1 ENHRY and CDR2 SYGVKD. This CDR3 is built from 13 residues. CDR3 DNA: TGTGCCATTAGCGGGGACGAGTATCAGCCCCAGTATTTT. This sequence encodes CAISGDEYQPQYF.

The chain has TRBV29-1 and TRBJ2-3, with D perhaps assigned TRBD1 or TRBD2 (5 bases each). The V end was cut by 7 bases, the J end by 4 bases, with 21 bases between. CDR3 length: 15 amino acids. CDR1 and CDR2 from the germline V gene are SQVTM and ANQGSEA. CDR3 bases: TGCAGCGCAGCCGATAGTGGGAGAGGGGCAGATACGCAGTATTTT. Encoded protein: CSAADSGRGADTQYF.

Concerning this clonotype itself: The junction differs from germline at one of its ends, possibly a read error. The J gene is TRBJ2-3, the V gene TRBV11-2; D perhaps matches TRBD2 (7 bases). Germline CDR1 SGHAT, CDR2 FQNNGV. This CDR3 region has 17 residues. In DNA, the CDR3 is TGTGTCAGCAGCTTAGGGGGACTAACGTACACGCCAGAAACGCAGTATTTT. It specifies CVSSLGGLTYTPETQYF.

This clonotype came up a few times. The chain combines TRBV28 with TRBJ1-3; D is possibly TRBD1 (5 bases). CDR3 length: 16 amino acids. V gave up 6 bases and J gave up 2 bases, with 17 bases separating them. Germline CDR1 MDHEN, CDR2 SYDVKM. DNA for the CDR3: TGTGCCAGCAGCTACCCGTTTGGGGGGACTGGAAACACCATATATTTT. This codes for CASSYPFGGTGNTIYF.

Regarding this clonotype: The junction departs from germline at one end; a sequencing error may be responsible. This chain uses TRBV28 with TRBJ1-2, with 7 bases that match TRBD1. The CDR3 loop spans 14 amino acids. The V gene's germline CDR1 is MDHEN and CDR2 SYDVKM. The CDR3 sequence is CASSLDRTPYGYTF. DNA of the CDR3: TGTGCCAGCAGTCTGGACAGGACCCCGTATGGTTACACCTTC.

This clonotype was seen repeatedly, ten times or more. V and J are TRBV4-1 and TRBJ2-5, with 12 bases lining up with TRBD2. Germline V lookup: CDR1 MGHRA, CDR2 YSYEKL. This CDR3 is built from 19 residues. Trimming removed 1 base from V and 6 bases from J; junction bases left unmatched: 15. The CDR3 loop reads CASSQGFGETSGSRKTQYF. CDR3 nucleotides: TGCGCCAGCAGCCAAGGGTTCGGGGAGACTAGCGGGAGTAGAAAGACCCAGTACTTC.

As concerns this clonotype: It may be a read error: a sequence one base away is much more abundant. J is TRBJ1-1 and V is TRBV5-6, with D unresolved. V was cut by 0 bases and J by 4 bases, with 10 bases left in between. The CDR3 is made up of 14 amino acids. Germline CDR1 and CDR2: SGHDT and YYEEEE. The DNA of the CDR3 is TGTGCCAGCAGCTTGGGGGAAAGCGGCACTGAAGCTTTCTTT. Residues: CASSLGESGTEAFF.

For this clonotype: The junction shows a germline mismatch at one end, possibly a read error. V usage is TRBV11-3 and J usage is TRBJ1-1, with no clear D. The CDR3 consists of 13 residues. Germline V CDR1 and CDR2: SGHNT, YENEEA. In DNA, the CDR3 is TGTACCAGCAGCGCTCGTGGAGTCACTAAAGCTTTCTTT. Amino acid sequence: CTSSARGVTKAFF. Full variable domain (remainder filled in from reference TRBV11-3 and TRBJ1-1): EAGVVQSPRYKIIEKKQPVAFWCNPISGHNTLYWYLQNLGQGPELLIRYENEEAVDDSQLPKDRFSAERLKGVDSTLKIQPAELGDSAVYLCTSSARGVTKAFFGQGTRLTVV.

Concerning this clonotype: The junction differs from germline at one of its ends, possibly a read error. The J gene is TRBJ2-7, the V gene TRBV6-6; the match to TRBD1 covers 7 bases. The CDR3 has 15 amino acids. CDR1 MNHNY and CDR2 SVGAGI come from the germline V gene (reference sequence). The CDR3: CASSYSGTAFHEQCF. Here the CDR3 DNA reads TGTGCCAGCAGTTACTCTGGGACAGCGTTCCACGAGCAGTGCTTC.

The chain uses TRBV7-8 and TRBJ2-1; no firm D call. Between the trimmed V and J ends, which lost 5 bases and 3 bases, there was a span of 11 bases. CDR3 length: 14 amino acids. Germline V gene data show CDR1 as SGHVS and CDR2 as FQNEAQ. CDR3 region: CASSLLGYYNEQFF. In nucleotides, the CDR3 is TGTGCCAGCAGCCTCCTTGGCTACTACAATGAGCAGTTCTTC.

This chain joins TRBV15 and TRBJ1-1; D not certain. Germline values: CDR1 LNHNV, CDR2 YYDKDF (reference sequence). V shed 1 base and J shed 6 bases, with 9 bases lying between them. The CDR3 totals 13 residues. The CDR3: CATSRGFGSEAFF. The CDR3 DNA sequence: TGTGCCACCAGCAGAGGATTCGGCTCTGAAGCTTTCTTT.

The chain employs TRBV14 and TRBJ1-2; 10 bases fit TRBD1. V lost 1 base to trimming and J lost 2 bases; unmatched junction nucleotides: 16. CDR1 and CDR2 (germline): SGHDN, FVKESK. The length of the CDR3 is 20 residues. CDR3 sequence: CASSQGAFGDRGPPNYGYTF. The CDR3 DNA reads as TGTGCCAGCAGCCAAGGGGCCTTCGGAGACAGGGGGCCCCCAAACTATGGCTACACCTTC. The full variable domain, with the rest looked up from reference TRBV14 and TRBJ1-2, is EAGVTQFPSHSVIEKGQTVTLRCDPISGHDNLYWYRRVMGKEIKFLLHFVKESKQDESGMPNNRFLAERTGGTYSTLKVQPAELEDSGVYFCASSQGAFGDRGPPNYGYTFGSGTRLTVV.

Concerning this clonotype: A much larger clone sits a single nucleotide away, making a read error possible. This chain joins TRBV7-8 and TRBJ1-2; perhaps TRBD1 as D (6 bases). Germline V gene data show CDR1 as SGHVS and CDR2 as FQNEAQ. The V end lost 2 bases, the J end lost 4 bases, and 11 bases lay between the germline ends. The CDR3 runs to 14 residues. The CDR3 sequence: CASSLSTGRYGYTF. DNA for the CDR3: TGTGCCAGCAGCTTATCCACAGGGCGCTATGGCTACACCTTC.

Regarding this clonotype: Germline and junction disagree at one end, which may indicate a read error. The chain has TRBV5-1 and TRBJ2-7; 7 bases agree with TRBD1. CDR1 and CDR2 (germline): SGHRS, YFSETQ. The CDR3 is 13 amino acids. In DNA form, the CDR3 reads TGCGCCAGCAGAGGACAGGAGACCTACGAGCAGTGCTTC. This encodes CASRGQETYEQCF.

This sequence joins TRBV10-1 and TRBJ1-1; perhaps TRBD1 as D (5 bases). CDR1 and CDR2 (germline): WNHNN, SYGVQD (reference sequence). The CDR3 is made up of 15 amino acids. The CDR3 sequence is CANSESKGVGTEAFF. CDR3 DNA: TGCGCTAACAGTGAGTCGAAAGGGGTTGGCACTGAAGCTTTCTTT.

As regards this clonotype: In this CDR3 the conserved last residue, phenylalanine or tryptophan, is missing, so a read error is likely. This chain joins TRBV11-2 and TRBJ2-4; D is perhaps TRBD1 (6 bases). Between the trimmed V and J ends, which lost 7 bases and 8 bases, there was a span of 21 bases. The CDR3 is made up of 15 amino acids. In germline, CDR1 is SGHAT, CDR2 FQNNGV. The CDR3 DNA follows: TGTGCCAGCAACTTGGATGGTTGGGGGCGCGACATTCAGTACTCC. Its protein is CASNLDGWGRDIQYS.

V usage is TRBV6-6 and J usage is TRBJ2-7; D remains unclear. This CDR3 comprises 15 residues. CDR1 MNHNY and CDR2 SVGAGI come from the germline V gene (reference sequence). V lost 4 bases and J lost 1, with 14 bases in between. The CDR3 region has the DNA TGTGCCAGCAGTTCCTTTTCGCCGAATTCCTACGAGCAGTACTTC. It is translated as CASSSFSPNSYEQYF.

Concerning this clonotype itself: A much larger clone sits a single nucleotide away, making a read error possible. V gene TRBV5-4 combines with J gene TRBJ2-5, with D possibly being TRBD2 (5 bases). Trimming shortened V by 1 base and J by 2 bases, and 12 bases separated the two germline ends. Germline V gene sequence: CDR1 SGHNT, CDR2 YYREEE (reference sequence). The CDR3 extends over 15 amino acids. CDR3 in DNA: TGTGCCAGCAGCTTGTTTTTGAGCGGTCAAGAGACCCAGTACTTC. It codes for CASSLFLSGQETQYF.

In its sample, this clonotype was seen many times. The J gene is TRBJ2-7, the V gene TRBV6-5; the match to TRBD2 covers 10 bases. V lost 6 bases to trimming and J lost 2 bases; unmatched junction nucleotides: 4. The germline gives CDR1 MNHEY, CDR2 SVGAGI. The CDR3 spans 14 residues. In DNA, the CDR3 is TGTGCCAGCAGCCAAGCGGGAGGGCCCTACGAGCAGTACTTC. It yields the protein CASSQAGGPYEQYF.

At least ten counts were recorded for this clonotype. V is TRBV10-2 and J is TRBJ2-7, with D maybe TRBD2 (6 bases). Germline values: CDR1 WSHSY, CDR2 SAAADI. Trimming took 2 bases from V and 0 from J, leaving 8 bases between them. This CDR3 comprises 14 residues. CDR3 bases: TGCGCCAGCAGTGAGAGCGGGTTCTCCTACGAGCAGTACTTC. This gives the protein CASSESGFSYEQYF.

This clonotype was detected many times. This chain uses TRBV7-9 with TRBJ2-5; D gene ambiguous. Germline V lookup: CDR1 SEHNR, CDR2 FQNEAQ (reference sequence). V was clipped by 7 bases and J by 5 bases, with 14 bases between them. The CDR3 has 13 residues. The CDR3 region is CASNFNQAETQYF. For the CDR3, the DNA is TGTGCCAGCAACTTTAACCAGGCGGAGACCCAGTACTTC.

To note about this clonotype: It may be a read error: a sequence one base away is much more abundant. The chain joins TRBV29-1 to TRBJ2-5; D is possibly TRBD1 (5 bases). The CDR3 spans 13 residues. V dropped 5 bases and J dropped 1 base, with 11 bases sitting between them. Germline assignment: CDR1 SQVTM and CDR2 ANQGSEA. CDR3: CSVIRAFQETQYF. CDR3 nucleotides: TGCAGCGTTATCAGGGCTTTCCAAGAGACCCAGTACTTC.

J is TRBJ1-3 and V is TRBV7-3, with D maybe TRBD1 (5 bases). The ends were cut back, 8 bases at V and 0 bases at J, with 8 bases in the middle. This CDR3 region has 13 residues. The germline V gene has CDR1 SGHTA and CDR2 FQGTGA. For the CDR3, the DNA is TGTGCCAGCCAGGGAGACTCTGGAAACACCATATATTTT. Its protein product is CASQGDSGNTIYF.

This clonotype occurred many times. The V and J genes are TRBV29-1 and TRBJ2-5, with D possibly TRBD2 on 6 matching bases. This CDR3 is built from 13 residues. CDR1 and CDR2 (germline): SQVTM, ANQGSEA. Trimming stripped 4 bases from V and 3 bases from J, with 12 bases between. This chain's CDR3 is CSVGSGGEETQYF. The CDR3 coding sequence is TGCAGCGTTGGATCAGGAGGGGAAGAGACCCAGTACTTC.

With respect to this clonotype: Lacking the conserved final phenylalanine or tryptophan, this CDR3 likely reflects a read error. The chain combines TRBV4-1 with TRBJ1-1, with D maybe TRBD1 (5 bases). The CDR3 totals 16 residues. The germline V gene has CDR1 MGHRA and CDR2 YSYEKL. CDR3 region: CASSQGPGSGYTEAFC. DNA of the CDR3: TGCGCCAGCAGCCAAGGCCCAGGGAGTGGGTACACTGAGGCTTTCTGT.